The rows below give T cell receptor beta chains drawn from one sample of a study of read filtering for tumor transcriptome and immune sequencing. MiXCR, run by TCRdb on the reads, gives a single entry per CDR3 protein. The sample holds over 80,000 distinct CDR3 sequences, roughly an eighth seen once. What was sequenced was a population of CD138-negative cells sorted from bone marrow. The receptors shown here come from a donor aged 40 or over with multiple myeloma. Each CDR3 is given with its conserved first and last residue. A D gene is named only where the DNA matches it firmly.

V: TRBV11-3
D: -
CDR3: CASSRTGTGELLF

V: TRBV5-4
D: -
CDR3: CASSLDRYNYGYTF

V: TRBV19
D: -
CDR3: CATRTQASRRILRVQYF

V: TRBV10-2
D: TRBD2
CDR3: CASSDGLAGFYEQFF

V: TRBV5-1
D: -
CDR3: CASSKDPDTEAFF

V: TRBV29-1
D: TRBD2
CDR3: CSSKTSGHNEQFF

V: TRBV5-1
D: -
CDR3: CASSLGATQPQHF

V: TRBV20-1
D: -
CDR3: CSALQKNTEAFF

V: TRBV7-6
D: -
CDR3: CASSSVDREAFF

V: TRBV12-3/TRBV12-4
D: -
CDR3: CASSFLANSYEQYF

V: TRBV11-2
D: TRBD2
CDR3: CASSLDSTSAGTDTQYF

V: TRBV11-2
D: TRBD1
CDR3: CASSGTTGNEQYF

V: TRBV7-9
D: -
CDR3: CASSLVGLPDTQYF

V: TRBV28
D: TRBD1
CDR3: CASSTGTGVGEKLFF

V: TRBV20-1
D: TRBD2
CDR3: CSASVSARTSGREQYF

V: TRBV5-1
D: -
CDR3: CASSLSPAGTEAFF

V: TRBV12-3/TRBV12-4
D: TRBD2
CDR3: CASSRTSGVGDTQYF

V: TRBV7-9
D: -
CDR3: CASSPTGGKQYF